These 19 T cell receptor beta chains were sequenced from one sample in a study of cytomegalovirus exposure and HLA in healthy donors (dated by TCRdb to about 2017). The library came from the immunoSEQ multiplex PCR assay. Imported from immuneACCESS, the table was reduced by TCRdb to in-frame sequences with V and J called. These copies leave out some clones; in studies compared against another copy, an unresolved V gene accounts for under half, and the cause of the remainder is not known. This sample is represented by around 91,000 clones; around 93% of them were singletons. The top ten hold about 1% of the sample. What was sequenced was PBMCs. These receptors were collected from a woman in her 30s in good health and CMV-seropositive.

This clone was observed a single time. The rearrangement uses TRBV28 and TRBJ1-1; D ambiguous. This CDR3 comprises 14 residues. Germline V gives CDR1 MDHEN, CDR2 SYDVKM. With 6 bases removed from V and 1 base from J, the gap between germline ends came to 12 bases. The CDR3 is CASSSPGENTEAFF. The CDR3 DNA follows: TGTGCCAGCAGCTCGCCCGGAGAGAACACTGAAGCTTTCTTT.

The V call is TRBV7-2, the J call TRBJ2-7; D not certain. Trimming removed 5 bases from V and 2 bases from J, with 10 bases in between. From germline, CDR1 is SGHTA and CDR2 FQGNSA. The CDR3 runs to 13 residues. CDR3 protein: CASSRPETYEQYF. The DNA for the CDR3 is TGTGCCAGCAGCCGCCCAGAAACCTACGAGCAGTACTTC. Variable domain in full (rest from reference TRBV7-2 and TRBJ2-7): GAGVSQSPSNKVTEKGKDVELRCDPISGHTALYWYRQSLGQGLEFLIYFQGNSAPDKSGLPSDRFSAERTGGSVSTLTIQRTQQEDSAVYLCASSRPETYEQYFGPGTRLTVT.

V gene TRBV2 combines with J gene TRBJ1-5; TRBD1 matches at 10 bases. The CDR3 extends over 15 amino acids. The ends lost 5 bases at V and 7 bases at J; junction bases unmatched: 8. The germline CDR1 and CDR2 sequences are SNHLY and FYNNEI. The CDR3 DNA reads as TGTGCCAGCAGTTCCCGGGACAGGGGTTTCCAGCCCCAGCATTTT. It translates to CASSSRDRGFQPQHF. Based on the CDR3 plus reference TRBV2 and TRBJ1-5, the full variable domain is EPEVTQTPSHQVTQMGQEVILRCVPISNHLYFYWYRQILGQKVEFLVSFYNNEISEKSEIFDDQFSVERPDGSNFTLKIRSTKLEDSAMYFCASSSRDRGFQPQHFGDGTRLSIL.

The chain carries TRBV7-2 and TRBJ2-7; D is unclear. V lost 2 bases and J 5 bases, leaving 4 bases between the germline ends. CDR1 and CDR2 (germline): SGHTA, FQGNSA. CDR3 size: 11 residues. This CDR3 reads CASSLRDEQYF. Here the CDR3 DNA reads TGTGCCAGCAGCTTACGGGACGAGCAGTACTTC.

The chain joins TRBV9 to TRBJ2-1, with 10 bases lining up with TRBD2. Trimming removed 1 base from V and 6 bases from J; junction bases left unmatched: 4. The CDR3 loop spans 15 amino acids. CDR1 and CDR2 (germline): SGDLS, YYNGEE. DNA for the CDR3: TGTGCCAGCAGCGTACTAGCGGGAGAGTTCAATGAGCAGTTCTTC. Protein sequence: CASSVLAGEFNEQFF.

V usage is TRBV28 and J usage is TRBJ2-7, with 10 positions matching TRBD1. V shed 5 bases, J shed 5 bases, and the junction held 9 bases outside the gene matches. CDR3 length: 15 amino acids. Germline CDR1 and CDR2: MDHEN and SYDVKM. In nucleotides, the CDR3 is TGTGCCAGCAGTCCCTGGGACAGGGGAGGGGACGAGCAGTACTTC. This gives the protein CASSPWDRGGDEQYF.

CDR3 residues: CASSDSRVYQETQYF. CDR3 DNA: TGTGCCAGCAGTGACTCGAGGGTGTACCAAGAGACCCAGTACTTC. The rearrangement links TRBV2 to TRBJ2-5; a possible D gene is TRBD2 (5 bases). Germline CDR1 is SNHLY and CDR2 is FYNNEI. V lost 3 bases, J lost 0 bases, and 11 bases lay in between. The CDR3 is 15 residues long.

The V and J genes are TRBV7-9 and TRBJ2-2; 7 bases map to TRBD2. Germline-derived CDR1 and CDR2 are SEHNR and FQNEAQ (reference sequence). V was clipped by 6 bases and J by 0 bases; unmatched bases: 4. The CDR3 extends over 15 amino acids. The CDR3 sequence is CASRWLAANTGELFF. In DNA form, the CDR3 reads TGTGCCAGCAGGTGGCTAGCGGCGAACACCGGGGAGCTGTTTTTT.

The V and J genes are TRBV19 and TRBJ2-5; 7 bases fit TRBD2. CDR3 length: 16 residues. Germline trimming cut 6 bases from V and 5 bases from J; bases unmatched to any gene: 15. Germline lookup yields CDR1 LNHDA and CDR2 SQIVND (reference sequence). The CDR3 is CASSYGRGLIGETQYF. CDR3 sequence (DNA): TGTGCCAGTAGCTATGGGAGGGGTCTTATAGGGGAGACCCAGTACTTC.

This sequence joins TRBV11-2 and TRBJ2-7, with a tentative D call TRBD1 (5 bases). CDR3 size: 14 residues. V was pared by 5 bases and J by 2 bases, with 13 bases between. CDR1 is SGHAT and CDR2 is FQNNGV in the germline V gene. CDR3 amino acids: CASSGRASTYEQYF. Written as DNA, the CDR3 is TGTGCCAGCAGCGGCAGGGCTTCAACCTACGAGCAGTACTTC.

The J gene is TRBJ2-5, the V gene TRBV29-1, with TRBD2 matching over 7 bases. V was clipped by 4 bases and J by 2 bases; unmatched bases: 7. The CDR3 length is 14 residues. Germline assignment: CDR1 SQVTM and CDR2 ANQGSEA. The CDR3 region has the DNA TGCAGCGTTGCAATAGCGGGCCGGCAAGAGACCCAGTACTTC. This gives the protein CSVAIAGRQETQYF.

V and J are TRBV4-1 and TRBJ2-5, with D possibly matching TRBD2 (7 bases). The CDR3 runs 17 residues. V was cut by 1 base and J by 1 base, with 16 bases left in between. Germline assignment: CDR1 MGHRA and CDR2 YSYEKL. CDR3 in amino acids: CASSQGWGGPIQETQYF. The CDR3 nucleotides are TGCGCCAGCAGCCAAGGTTGGGGGGGGCCGATCCAAGAGACCCAGTACTTC.

J is TRBJ1-5 and V is TRBV18; D uncertain. The ends were cut back, 2 bases at V and 6 bases at J, with 14 bases in the middle. The CDR3 contains 15 residues. CDR1 KGHSH and CDR2 LQKENI come from the germline V gene. In nucleotides, the CDR3 is TGTGCCAGCTCACCAGGGTTCGGGGTCGGTCAGCCCCAGCATTTT. This gives the protein CASSPGFGVGQPQHF.

The chain uses TRBV2 and TRBJ2-5, with TRBD2 matching over 8 bases. This CDR3 has 14 amino acids. Germline CDR1 and CDR2: SNHLY and FYNNEI. The V and J ends lost 6 bases and 1 base, in that order; junction bases with no gene match: 4. The CDR3: CASRTSGLQETQYF. The CDR3 region has the DNA TGTGCCAGCAGAACTAGCGGACTCCAAGAGACCCAGTACTTC.

V usage is TRBV27 and J usage is TRBJ1-3; D is perhaps TRBD1 (5 bases). V lost 6 bases and J lost 4, with 7 bases in between. The length of the CDR3 is 12 residues. Germline CDR1 MNHEY, CDR2 SMNVEV (reference sequence). This CDR3 reads CASRGPGNTIYF. The CDR3 region has the DNA TGTGCCAGCAGGGGGCCCGGAAACACCATATATTTT.

This clone was seen more than once but under ten times. The chain combines TRBV30 with TRBJ1-5; 7 bases agree with TRBD1. V dropped 0 bases and J dropped 6; count of bases not matched to a gene: 2. The germline CDR1 and CDR2 sequences are GTSNPN and SVGIG (reference sequence). The CDR3 totals 13 residues. The CDR3 bases are TGTGCCTGGAGTGTAGGGGGCGGTCAGCCCCAGCATTTT. The encoded protein is CAWSVGGGQPQHF.

The CDR3 sequence: CASSWTTGTGELFF. In DNA form, the CDR3 reads TGTGCCAGCAGCTGGACTACGGGGACCGGGGAGCTGTTTTTT. The chain carries TRBV11-3 and TRBJ2-2, with a weak D call TRBD2 (6 bases). Germline values: CDR1 SGHNT, CDR2 YENEEA. The CDR3 length is 14 residues. The V and J ends lost 4 bases and 5 bases respectively, with 11 bases between them. The full variable domain, with the rest looked up from reference TRBV11-3 and TRBJ2-2, is EAGVVQSPRYKIIEKKQPVAFWCNPISGHNTLYWYLQNLGQGPELLIRYENEEAVDDSQLPKDRFSAERLKGVDSTLKIQPAELGDSAVYLCASSWTTGTGELFFGEGSRLTVL.

The chain links TRBV19 to TRBJ2-3; TRBD1 matches 7 bases. The ends lost 6 bases at V and 0 bases at J; junction bases unmatched: 6. Looked up from germline, CDR1 is LNHDA and CDR2 is SQIVND (reference sequence). This CDR3 has 15 residues. CDR3 nucleotides: TGTGCCAGTAGCGACAGGGCAATAAGCACAGATACGCAGTATTTT. The encoded protein is CASSDRAISTDTQYF.

This chain connects TRBV2 to TRBJ2-2; D unclear. The CDR3 runs to 15 residues. Germline V gene data show CDR1 as SNHLY and CDR2 as FYNNEI. The V end lost 0 bases, the J end lost 1 base, and 6 bases lay between the germline ends. The DNA for the CDR3 is TGTGCCAGCAGTGAAGCGCCAGGGAACACCGGGGAGCTGTTTTTT. It yields the protein CASSEAPGNTGELFF. The full variable domain, its missing parts supplied by reference TRBV2 and TRBJ2-2, is EPEVTQTPSHQVTQMGQEVILRCVPISNHLYFYWYRQILGQKVEFLVSFYNNEISEKSEIFDDQFSVERPDGSNFTLKIRSTKLEDSAMYFCASSEAPGNTGELFFGEGSRLTVL.